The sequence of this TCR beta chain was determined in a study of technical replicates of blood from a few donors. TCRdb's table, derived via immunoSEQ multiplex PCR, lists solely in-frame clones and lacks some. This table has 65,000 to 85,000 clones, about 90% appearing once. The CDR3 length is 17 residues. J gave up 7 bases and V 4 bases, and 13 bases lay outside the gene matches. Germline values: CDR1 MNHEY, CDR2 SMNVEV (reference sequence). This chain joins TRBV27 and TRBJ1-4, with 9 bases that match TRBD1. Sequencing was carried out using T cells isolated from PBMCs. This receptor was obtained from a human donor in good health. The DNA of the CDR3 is TGTGCCAGCAGTTCCTCTCCCGGGACAGGGCTATTTGAAAAACTGTTTTTT. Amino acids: CASSSSPGTGLFEKLFF.